This T cell receptor (beta chain) was recovered during a study of monozygotic twins with inflammatory bowel disease. About this clonotype itself: The antigen is undetermined.

TCRdb re-called the 5' RACE reads and catalogs CDR3 proteins one per entry, DNA excluded. Its table records 400,000 to 500,000 distinct CDR3 sequences. Notes on the study in general: Repertoire similarity did not differ between concordant and discordant twins, perhaps due to limited power.

This CDR3 region has 12 residues. The germline CDR1 and CDR2 sequences are SGHRS and YFSETQ. This receptor was taken from a human donor with ulcerative colitis or Crohn's disease, or a healthy co-twin of an affected twin (not recorded which). The J gene is TRBJ2-2, the V gene TRBV5-1. The specimen was blood. The CDR3 region is CASSLRSGELFF.